The present TCR beta chain was sequenced within a study of blood T cell repertoires in COVID-19. Study in general: T cells, B-cell-depleted T cells, or PBMCs provided the cDNA or gDNA that served as material.

The authors' processing: By means of reference gene primer amplification, nucleated cell counts were estimated. Clones were sequenced by immunoSEQ multiplex PCR, and TCRdb holds only the in-frame ones, with some missing. That table supplies the V and J calls and clone size; D and trimming were determined from the DNA. The sample contains approximately 160,000 clones, 80% to 90% of which appear only once. CDR3 size: 15 residues. Germline CDR1 and CDR2: SGHAT and FQDESV (reference sequence). J gave up 4 bases and V 6 bases, and 10 bases lay outside the gene matches. The chain uses TRBV11-1 and TRBJ2-7; 9 bases fit TRBD2. Sequencing used peripheral blood. This sequence originates from a woman aged 45 to 65 in a cohort sampled during active or convalescent COVID-19. The CDR3 region is CASSLTSGEIYEQYF. The CDR3 nucleotides are TGTGCCAGCAGTCTGACTAGCGGAGAGATTTACGAGCAGTACTTC. The full variable domain, rest sourced from reference TRBV11-1 and TRBJ2-7, is EAEVAQSPRYKITEKSQAVAFWCDPISGHATLYWYRQILGQGPELLVQFQDESVVDDSQLPKDRFSAERLKGVDSTLKIQPAELGDSAMYLCASSLTSGEIYEQYFGPGTRLTVT.